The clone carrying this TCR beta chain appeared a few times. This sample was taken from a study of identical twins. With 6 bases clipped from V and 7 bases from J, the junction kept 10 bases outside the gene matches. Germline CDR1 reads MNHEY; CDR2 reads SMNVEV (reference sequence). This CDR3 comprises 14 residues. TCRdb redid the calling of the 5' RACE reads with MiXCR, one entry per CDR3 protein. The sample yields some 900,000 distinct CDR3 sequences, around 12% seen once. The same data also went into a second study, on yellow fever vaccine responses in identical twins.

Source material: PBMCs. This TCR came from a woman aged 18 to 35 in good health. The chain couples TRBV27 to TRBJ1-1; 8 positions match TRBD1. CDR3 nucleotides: TGTGCCAGCAGAACGGCCGGGACAGGCGATGAAGCTTTCTTT. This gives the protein CASRTAGTGDEAFF.